These 25 T cell receptor beta chains came from one sample sequenced in a study of control samples from healthy donors and cancer patients (dated by TCRdb to 2020 to 2022). The library was built by means of the immunoSEQ multiplex PCR assay. What TCRdb holds here is the immuneACCESS table cut down to in-frame rearrangements. Part of the clones is not present; checked against another copy, under half of the missing clones reflect an unresolved V gene, and the others are unexplained. The table for this sample lists about 130,000 clones; 80% to 95% of them were counted only once. 2% to 2.5% of the sample rests with the top ten. The sample was blood. Source of these receptors: a woman aged 50 to 60 in good health.

V usage is TRBV2 and J usage is TRBJ2-6; D is unclear. V lost 9 bases and J lost 0, with 9 bases in between. Per the germline V gene, CDR1 is SNHLY and CDR2 is FYNNEI. This CDR3 spans 14 amino acids. CDR3: CARGGGSGANVLTF. The DNA of the CDR3 is TGTGCCAGGGGCGGCGGCTCTGGGGCCAACGTCCTGACTTTC. The full variable domain, its missing parts supplied by reference TRBV2 and TRBJ2-6, is EPEVTQTPSHQVTQMGQEVILRCVPISNHLYFYWYRQILGQKVEFLVSFYNNEISEKSEIFDDQFSVERPDGSNFTLKIRSTKLEDSAMYFCARGGGSGANVLTFGAGSRLTVL.

The chain combines TRBV19 with TRBJ1-1; D unresolved. The CDR3 covers 13 residues. Germline CDR1 is LNHDA and CDR2 is SQIVND (reference sequence). Trimming left V 2 bases short and J 1 base short, with 5 bases between. CDR3 DNA: TGTGCCAGTAGTATAATCGGGAACACTGAAGCTTTCTTT. Translation: CASSIIGNTEAFF.

The genes are TRBV6-2 or TRBV6-3 and TRBJ2-7; D perhaps matches TRBD1 (5 bases). Trimming took 0 bases from V and 2 from J, leaving 11 bases between them. The CDR3 consists of 15 residues. CDR1 and CDR2 (germline): MNHEY, SVGEGT. CDR3 in amino acids: CASSYSVDKPYEQYF. The CDR3 nucleotides are TGTGCCAGCAGTTACTCTGTGGACAAACCCTACGAGCAGTACTTC.

V gene TRBV5-1 combines with J gene TRBJ2-5; D may correspond to TRBD1 or TRBD2 (6 bases each). The V end was cut by 0 bases, the J end by 5 bases, with 11 bases between. The CDR3 runs to 14 residues. Germline loops: CDR1 SGHRS, CDR2 YFSETQ. This CDR3 is CASSLGLGGETQYF. Here the CDR3 DNA reads TGCGCCAGCAGCTTGGGATTAGGGGGGGAGACCCAGTACTTC.

The rearrangement links TRBV5-1 to TRBJ2-1, with 8 bases matching TRBD2. Germline V gene lookup returns CDR1 SGHRS and CDR2 YFSETQ. The CDR3 sequence is 16 residues long. V trimming: 4 bases; J trimming: 9 bases; junction bases outside the gene matches: 15. The CDR3 DNA follows: TGCGCCAGCAGCGGGAGTGCGGGAGGATCTTCGGGTGAGCAGTTCTTC. This encodes CASSGSAGGSSGEQFF.

The rearrangement uses TRBV15 and TRBJ1-4; D ambiguous. The germline V gene encodes CDR1 LNHNV and CDR2 YYDKDF (reference sequence). The CDR3 contains 16 residues. V lost 0 bases and J lost 4, with 12 bases in between. In nucleotides, the CDR3 is TGTGCCACCAGCAGAGATTTGGGCAGCTATAATGAAAAACTGTTTTTT. This translates into CATSRDLGSYNEKLFF.

The gene calls are TRBV14 and TRBJ2-1; D is unclear. The CDR3 has 11 residues. Per germline, CDR1 SGHDN and CDR2 FVKESK. V was shortened by 2 bases and J by 7 bases, with 3 bases between the two germline ends. The DNA of the CDR3 is TGTGCCAGCAGCCAACTAAATGAGCAGTTCTTC. Translating gives CASSQLNEQFF.

This chain links TRBV28 with TRBJ2-7, with a tentative D call TRBD2 (5 bases). The germline CDR1 and CDR2 sequences are MDHEN and SYDVKM. The length of the CDR3 is 12 residues. The V end lost 5 bases, the J end lost 7 bases, and 12 bases lay between the germline ends. CDR3: CASSADWAEQYF. As DNA, the CDR3 is TGTGCCAGCAGTGCGGACTGGGCAGAGCAGTACTTC.

This clone was found a few times. The CDR3 reads CASSRPGAGTNYGYTF. DNA for the CDR3: TGTGCCAGCAGCCGCCCAGGGGCAGGAACTAACTATGGCTACACCTTC. J is TRBJ1-2 and V is TRBV6-6; a weak D match, TRBD1 (6 bases). V lost 6 bases, J lost 0 bases, and 17 bases lay in between. Germline V CDR1 and CDR2: MNHNY, SVGAGI (reference sequence). The CDR3 has 16 residues.

CDR3 protein: CASSEALRASRAYEQYF. Written as DNA, the CDR3 is TGTGCCAGCAGTGAAGCGCTTCGCGCTAGTCGGGCCTACGAGCAGTACTTC. V gene TRBV2 combines with J gene TRBJ2-7; D is ambiguous. The CDR3 spans 17 residues. V shed 0 bases and J shed 2 bases, with 17 bases lying between them. Germline V lookup: CDR1 SNHLY, CDR2 FYNNEI. The full variable domain, with the rest looked up from reference TRBV2 and TRBJ2-7, is EPEVTQTPSHQVTQMGQEVILRCVPISNHLYFYWYRQILGQKVEFLVSFYNNEISEKSEIFDDQFSVERPDGSNFTLKIRSTKLEDSAMYFCASSEALRASRAYEQYFGPGTRLTVT.

V usage is TRBV12-3 or TRBV12-4 and J usage is TRBJ1-2; unclear D gene. This CDR3 is 13 amino acids long. Trimming took 1 base from V and 4 from J, leaving 7 bases between them. The CDR3 DNA reads TGTGCCAGCAGTTTAGAAGAGCGCTATGGCTACACCTTC. The encoded protein is CASSLEERYGYTF.

This sequence joins TRBV30 and TRBJ1-1, with 10 bases aligning to TRBD1. Germline V lookup: CDR1 GTSNPN, CDR2 SVGIG (reference sequence). V gave up 5 bases and J gave up 1 base; unmatched junction bases: 10. The CDR3 sequence is 16 residues long. In DNA form, the CDR3 reads TGTGCCTGGGTCCAAGGATGGACAGGGGGGAACACTGAAGCTTTCTTT. Translation: CAWVQGWTGGNTEAFF. Full variable domain (outside the CDR3, taken from reference TRBV30 and TRBJ1-1): SQTIHQWPATLVQPVGSPLSLECTVEGTSNPNLYWYRQAAGRGLQLLFYSVGIGQISSEVPQNLSASRPQDRQFILSSKKLLLSDSGFYLCAWVQGWTGGNTEAFFGQGTRLTVV.

The chain couples TRBV19 to TRBJ2-5, with 8 bases aligning to TRBD1. The J segment lost 5 bases and the V segment lost 4 bases, leaving 6 bases of the junction unmatched. Germline V lookup: CDR1 LNHDA, CDR2 SQIVND (reference sequence). This CDR3 is built from 14 residues. The CDR3: CASSTQGAGETQYF. DNA for the CDR3: TGTGCCAGTAGTACCCAGGGGGCTGGGGAGACCCAGTACTTC.

The CDR3 protein is CASSEVLGANTEAFF. The DNA of the CDR3 is TGTGCCAGCAGTGAAGTGTTGGGCGCGAACACTGAAGCTTTCTTT. This sequence joins TRBV6-1 and TRBJ1-1; D gene uncertain. CDR3 size: 15 residues. CDR1 MNHNS and CDR2 SASEGT come from the germline V gene. The germline V and J ends were trimmed by 1 base and 1 base, with 10 bases remaining between them.

The chain links TRBV12-5 to TRBJ1-2; 7 bases line up with TRBD1. CDR1 and CDR2 (germline): LGHNT, FRNRAP. The CDR3 totals 16 residues. V was pared by 2 bases and J by 1 base, with 7 bases of the junction left unmatched. CDR3 sequence (DNA): TGTGCTAGTGGTTTGTTTACGGGACAGTTTAACTATGGCTACACCTTC. This gives the protein CASGLFTGQFNYGYTF.

The rearrangement uses TRBV4-1 and TRBJ1-1; 10 bases agree with TRBD1. This CDR3 is built from 16 residues. The V gene's germline CDR1 is MGHRA and CDR2 YSYEKL. V was pared by 1 base and J by 0 bases, with 2 bases of the junction left unmatched. CDR3 residues: CASSQVGTGVNTEAFF. The CDR3 nucleotides read TGCGCCAGCAGCCAAGTTGGGACAGGGGTGAACACTGAAGCTTTCTTT.

J is TRBJ2-2 and V is TRBV3-1 (or the pseudogene TRBV3-2), with D possibly TRBD2 on 5 matching bases. V was trimmed by 1 base and J by 5 bases, leaving 11 bases between them. Germline CDR1 LGHDT, CDR2 YNNKEL (reference sequence). The CDR3 totals 15 residues. This chain's CDR3 is CASSQGGGGTGELFF. As DNA, the CDR3 is TGTGCCAGCAGCCAAGGCGGAGGAGGAACCGGGGAGCTGTTTTTT.

V usage is TRBV19 and J usage is TRBJ1-5; D is undetermined. V lost 10 bases and J 0 bases, leaving 19 bases between the germline ends. This CDR3 has 16 amino acids. Germline V lookup: CDR1 LNHDA, CDR2 SQIVND (reference sequence). This CDR3 reads CATPSFAVFSNQPQHF. The CDR3 DNA is TGTGCCACCCCTTCCTTCGCGGTCTTTAGCAATCAGCCCCAGCATTTT.

This chain connects TRBV6-6 to TRBJ1-1, with D hard to call. The germline V and J ends were trimmed by 3 bases and 8 bases, with 13 bases remaining between them. The germline V gene encodes CDR1 MNHNY and CDR2 SVGAGI (reference sequence). This CDR3 has 13 residues. The CDR3 spells CASSYAEEFEAFF. The CDR3 nucleotides are TGTGCCAGCAGTTATGCCGAGGAATTCGAAGCTTTCTTT.

This clone was recorded only once. The rearrangement joins TRBV5-1 to TRBJ2-2, with 8 positions matching TRBD2. Germline loops: CDR1 SGHRS, CDR2 YFSETQ. The CDR3 is 16 amino acids. V shed 6 bases and J 1 base; nucleotides not matched to a gene: 8. CDR3 loop: CASMPPGLENTGELFF. In nucleotides, the CDR3 is TGCGCCAGCATGCCCCCGGGACTAGAGAACACCGGGGAGCTGTTTTTT.

The V gene is TRBV19, the J gene TRBJ2-7; 7 bases map to TRBD2. The CDR3 is 15 residues long. The V and J ends lost 5 bases and 2 bases, in that order; junction bases with no gene match: 9. Germline V lookup: CDR1 LNHDA, CDR2 SQIVND (reference sequence). The CDR3 bases are TGTGCCAGTAGTCTCTTCATAAGCGGGGCCTACGAGCAGTACTTC. This gives the protein CASSLFISGAYEQYF.

V usage is TRBV2 and J usage is TRBJ2-5; 12 nucleotides align to TRBD2. V shed 2 bases and J 2 bases; nucleotides not matched to a gene: 3. Germline V gene lookup returns CDR1 SNHLY and CDR2 FYNNEI. This CDR3 region has 16 residues. The CDR3 spells CASSELAGGHQETQYF. CDR3 bases: TGTGCCAGCAGTGAACTAGCGGGGGGGCATCAAGAGACCCAGTACTTC.

This clone was observed a few times. Here the CDR3 reads CASSLRYSNQPQHF. The CDR3 DNA is TGTGCCAGCAGCTTGCGCTATAGCAATCAGCCCCAGCATTTT. This sequence joins TRBV5-8 and TRBJ1-5; the D is unclear. V was clipped by 1 base and J by 0 bases, with 5 bases between them. The germline CDR1 and CDR2 sequences are SGHTS and YDEGEE. The length of the CDR3 is 14 residues.

This rearrangement joins TRBV6-6 to TRBJ1-1, with D tentatively TRBD1 (6 bases). The CDR3 loop spans 15 amino acids. Germline V CDR1 and CDR2: MNHNY, SVGAGI (reference sequence). The V end was cut by 6 bases, the J end by 2 bases, with 16 bases between. The CDR3 DNA follows: TGTGCCAGCAGACAAGAGGGACAACTCAACACTGAAGCTTTCTTT. This translates into CASRQEGQLNTEAFF.

The chain carries TRBV29-1 and TRBJ2-3; D is unresolved. This CDR3 spans 12 amino acids. The germline V and J ends were trimmed by 5 bases and 0 bases, with 6 bases remaining between them. CDR1 and CDR2 (germline): SQVTM, ANQGSEA. Here the CDR3 DNA reads TGCAGCGTTCGGTTTAGCACAGATACGCAGTATTTT. Translating it yields CSVRFSTDTQYF.